The clone carrying this TCR beta chain was observed a handful of times. TCRdb redid the calling of the RT-PCR reads with MiXCR, one entry per CDR3 protein. The table lists about 680,000 distinct CDR3 sequences, 13% to 15% of them singletons. This CDR3 region has 16 residues. Losses at the gene ends were 4 bases for V and 1 base for J; bases not matched to a gene: 8. Germline values: CDR1 SGHTS, CDR2 YDEGEE. This sequence was found in a female donor in good health, serving as a healthy control. This chain uses TRBV5-8 with TRBJ2-1, with TRBD1 matching over 7 bases. What was sequenced was memory CD4+ T cells from blood. This CDR3 is CASSGRQGLSYNEQFF. For the CDR3, the DNA is TGTGCCAGCAGCGGGAGACAGGGTCTTTCCTACAATGAGCAGTTCTTC.